The 22 T cell receptor beta chains in this list originate from one sample, sequenced in a study of T cells in localized non-small cell lung cancer. Using immunoSEQ multiplex PCR, the repertoire was profiled, and TCRdb retains in-frame clones only, with some absent. The repertoire has about 500 clones, approximately 24% of them found once; the top ten carry around 29%. Specimen: normal lung tissue next to the tumor, collected before any cancer treatment. The origin of the receptors is a female donor of 60 years or more with stage II squamous cell lung carcinoma.

This sequence joins TRBV19 and TRBJ2-7; 10 bases match TRBD1. V lost 5 bases, J lost 3 bases, and 7 bases stayed unmatched. The CDR3 has 15 residues. Per germline, CDR1 LNHDA and CDR2 SQIVND (reference sequence). CDR3 nucleotides: TGTGCCAGTAGTTCCCGGACAGGGGGAGGCTACGAGCAGTACTTC. Its protein is CASSSRTGGGYEQYF. The full variable domain, with the rest looked up from reference TRBV19 and TRBJ2-7, is DGGITQSPKYLFRKEGQNVTLSCEQNLNHDAMYWYRQDPGQGLRLIYYSQIVNDFQKGDIAEGYSVSREKKESFPLTVTSAQKNPTAFYLCASSSRTGGGYEQYFGPGTRLTVT.

The chain has TRBV15 and TRBJ1-1; D gene unclear. The CDR3 has 14 residues. Between the trimmed V and J ends, which lost 6 bases and 0 bases, there was a span of 11 bases. Germline CDR1 LNHNV, CDR2 YYDKDF (reference sequence). The chain's CDR3 is CATSSGSLNTEAFF. CDR3 nucleotide sequence: TGTGCCACCAGTTCCGGGTCCTTGAACACTGAAGCTTTCTTT.

This sequence joins TRBV12-5 and TRBJ2-1; 9 nucleotides match TRBD2. This CDR3 is 15 amino acids long. CDR1 is LGHNT and CDR2 is FRNRAP in the germline V gene. The trim removed 7 bases at V and 6 bases at J, leaving 10 bases unmatched. Here the CDR3 reads CASVLSGSWGNEQFF. The DNA of the CDR3 is TGTGCTAGTGTTCTTAGCGGGAGTTGGGGCAATGAGCAGTTCTTC.

This clone was seen once. V is TRBV5-1 and J is TRBJ1-3; D is undetermined. V dropped 2 bases and J dropped 0 bases, with 15 bases sitting between them. From germline, CDR1 is SGHRS and CDR2 YFSETQ. CDR3 length equals 17 residues. The CDR3 reads CASSLNGSPGSGNTIYF. The CDR3 coding sequence is TGCGCCAGCAGCTTAAACGGGTCGCCCGGCTCTGGAAACACCATATATTTT. The complete variable domain, with remaining parts taken from reference TRBV5-1 and TRBJ1-3, reads KAGVTQTPRYLIKTRGQQVTLSCSPISGHRSVSWYQQTPGQGLQFLFEYFSETQRNKGNFPGRFSGRQFSNSRSEMNVSTLELGDSALYLCASSLNGSPGSGNTIYFGEGSWLTVV.

The genes are TRBV15 and TRBJ1-2; the D gene is possibly TRBD1 (6 bases). V shed 3 bases and J shed 8 bases, with 16 bases lying between them. Per germline, CDR1 LNHNV and CDR2 YYDKDF (reference sequence). This CDR3 spans 14 amino acids. This CDR3 reads CATSRTGFSWGYTF. The CDR3 region has the DNA TGTGCCACCAGCAGGACAGGTTTTAGTTGGGGCTACACCTTC.

The chain combines TRBV7-4 with TRBJ1-1; possibly TRBD1 for D (5 bases). The CDR3 extends over 13 amino acids. Trimming stripped 5 bases from V and 0 bases from J, with 7 bases between. Germline CDR1 is SGHVT and CDR2 is SQSDAQ. CDR3 residues: CASSPRVNTEAFF. In DNA form, the CDR3 reads TGTGCCAGCAGCCCCAGGGTGAACACTGAAGCTTTCTTT.

The V call is TRBV11-3, the J call TRBJ2-2, with D possibly TRBD1 on 6 matching bases. The germline CDR1 and CDR2 sequences are SGHNT and YENEEA. The V and J ends lost 4 bases and 3 bases respectively, with 9 bases between them. The CDR3 has 14 residues. Here the CDR3 DNA reads TGTGCCAGCAGCTACTGGACAGACACCGGGGAGCTGTTTTTT. Translated: CASSYWTDTGELFF.

By share of the sample, this clone is medium-sized. This chain links TRBV11-3 with TRBJ2-3, with TRBD2 identical over 8 bases. Germline lookup yields CDR1 SGHNT and CDR2 YENEEA. The V gene end was trimmed by 3 bases and the J gene end by 0 bases; junction bases not matched to a gene: 5. The CDR3 totals 16 residues. CDR3 in DNA: TGTGCCAGCAGCTTTCTGAGCGGGGGTAGCACAGATACGCAGTATTTT. This encodes CASSFLSGGSTDTQYF.

V gene TRBV6-8 combines with J gene TRBJ2-1; tentatively, D is TRBD2 (6 bases). This CDR3 has 12 residues. Looked up from germline, CDR1 is MNHGY and CDR2 is SAAAGT. Trimming removed 8 bases from V and 9 bases from J, with 14 bases in between. The CDR3 DNA follows: TGTGCCAGCTCGTTTATGGGGGGTGAGCAGTTCTTC. It translates to CASSFMGGEQFF.

V and J are TRBV12-2 and TRBJ1-4. TRBV12-2 is flagged as a pseudogene. This CDR3 spans 13 amino acids. The CDR3 here is CASRFLRGEKLFF. The CDR3 DNA follows: TGTGCAAGTCGCTTCTTGCGAGGCGAAAAACTGTTTTTT.

This sequence joins TRBV19 and TRBJ2-7; maybe TRBD1 (6 bases). The CDR3 is made up of 11 amino acids. V dropped 9 bases and J dropped 7 bases, with 13 bases sitting between them. Germline V gene data show CDR1 as LNHDA and CDR2 as SQIVND (reference sequence). This CDR3 reads CARGAQGEQYF. The CDR3 coding sequence is TGTGCCAGGGGGGCTCAGGGGGAGCAGTACTTC.

The rearrangement uses TRBV9 and TRBJ2-2; no clear D gene. Germline V CDR1 and CDR2: SGDLS, YYNGEE. The CDR3 runs to 14 residues. V was shortened by 4 bases and J by 5 bases, with 12 bases between the two germline ends. CDR3 coding DNA: TGTGCCAGCAGCCCCCGCCCTAAAACCGGGGAGCTGTTTTTT. This gives the protein CASSPRPKTGELFF.

This clone was counted between two and nine times. V and J are TRBV10-2 and TRBJ2-3; D not resolved. Trimming took 7 bases from V and 0 from J, leaving 17 bases between them. The CDR3 totals 16 residues. Looked up from germline, CDR1 is WSHSY and CDR2 is SAAADI. The CDR3 sequence is CASIPTVLSSTDTQYF. As DNA, the CDR3 is TGCGCCAGCATCCCGACCGTGCTCTCTAGCACAGATACGCAGTATTTT.

The table lists this clone with a few counts. V gene TRBV19 combines with J gene TRBJ1-4; 10 bases align to TRBD1. Germline V lookup: CDR1 LNHDA, CDR2 SQIVND (reference sequence). V was clipped by 8 bases and J by 7 bases; unmatched bases: 4. This CDR3 comprises 13 residues. The CDR3 region is CASATGGFEKLFF. The DNA of the CDR3 is TGTGCCAGTGCGACAGGGGGCTTTGAAAAACTGTTTTTT.

This rearrangement joins TRBV11-3 to TRBJ1-2; no definite D call. Per the germline V gene, CDR1 is SGHNT and CDR2 is YENEEA. With 2 bases removed from V and 5 bases from J, the gap between germline ends came to 24 bases. The CDR3 spans 18 residues. CDR3 bases: TGTGCCAGCAGCTTACAGTCCCGGGTAGGGTTGGAAGATTATGGCTACACCTTC. Its protein is CASSLQSRVGLEDYGYTF.

In its sample, this clone ranks as large. The chain's CDR3 is CASSEGDRGNQPQHF. The CDR3 nucleotides read TGTGCCAGCAGTGAAGGGGACAGGGGGAATCAGCCCCAGCATTTT. The chain links TRBV9 to TRBJ1-5; 11 bases are shared with TRBD1. The CDR3 is made up of 15 amino acids. J lost 4 bases, V lost 5 bases, and 5 bases had no gene match. Germline CDR1 is SGDLS and CDR2 is YYNGEE.

The rearrangement links TRBV28 to TRBJ1-2; 7 bases map to TRBD1. This CDR3 comprises 14 residues. Per the germline V gene, CDR1 is MDHEN and CDR2 is SYDVKM. V was clipped by 6 bases and J by 2 bases; unmatched bases: 6. The CDR3 here is CASSTLDRNYGYTF. The CDR3 nucleotides read TGTGCCAGCAGCACCCTGGACAGGAACTATGGCTACACCTTC.

This clone was detected only a few times. The chain uses TRBV15 and TRBJ1-1; unclear D gene. The germline V gene encodes CDR1 LNHNV and CDR2 YYDKDF (reference sequence). The CDR3 covers 15 residues. The germline V and J ends were trimmed by 1 base and 2 bases, with 11 bases remaining between them. The CDR3 nucleotides read TGTGCCACCAGCAGAGCCGTTCCTGTAAACACTGAAGCTTTCTTT. Translating it yields CATSRAVPVNTEAFF.

This clone has a handful of counts. CDR3: CASSFGGSNQPQHF. CDR3 sequence (DNA): TGTGCCAGCAGCTTCGGAGGTAGCAATCAGCCCCAGCATTTT. J is TRBJ1-5 and V is TRBV6-8; the D is unclear. Germline-derived CDR1 and CDR2 are MNHGY and SAAAGT. The CDR3 extends over 14 amino acids. The ends were cut back, 6 bases at V and 0 bases at J, with 9 bases in the middle.

This clone was seen more than once but under ten times. The chain couples TRBV19 to TRBJ1-6; D uncertain. The length of the CDR3 is 13 residues. Between the trimmed V and J ends, which lost 2 bases and 16 bases, there was a span of 15 bases. Germline V gene sequence: CDR1 LNHDA, CDR2 SQIVND (reference sequence). The CDR3 region has the DNA TGTGCCAGTAGTATAAACGACTACCCGGTACTCCACTTT. It codes for CASSINDYPVLHF.

This clone was seen a handful of times. This sequence joins TRBV11-3 and TRBJ2-7; no firm D call. Germline CDR1 is SGHNT and CDR2 is YENEEA. The CDR3 contains 14 residues. Trimming removed 3 bases at V and 6 bases at J, with 15 bases between. The CDR3 DNA sequence: TGTGCCAGCAGCTTGCAAGGGAACCGTTTCGAGCAGTACTTC. This codes for CASSLQGNRFEQYF.

This chain links TRBV28 with TRBJ2-6, with 12 bases lining up with TRBD1. The germline V gene encodes CDR1 MDHEN and CDR2 SYDVKM. The CDR3 spans 19 residues. J lost 3 bases, V lost 6 bases, and 12 bases had no gene match. The CDR3, as DNA: TGTGCCAGCAGGGACACCGTGGGACAGGGGGCATATGGGGCCAACGTCCTGACTTTC. It translates to CASRDTVGQGAYGANVLTF.